A single sample is the source of the 2 T cell receptor beta chains below, sequenced in a study of early T cells in non-severe SARS-CoV-2 infection. TCRdb passed the 5' RACE reads through MiXCR, listing each CDR3 protein once. The sample holds tens of thousands of distinct CDR3 sequences, about 6% seen once. The sequencing here drew on whole blood, taken at baseline. The receptors derive from an adult who was a healthcare worker with PCR-confirmed SARS-CoV-2 infection or an uninfected control (not recorded which).

This clonotype was counted at least ten times. The J gene is TRBJ1-6, the V gene TRBV6-5; D gene ambiguous. This CDR3 has 13 amino acids. The V and J ends lost 6 bases and 10 bases respectively, with 13 bases between them. Germline V gene sequence: CDR1 MNHEY, CDR2 SVGAGI. CDR3 sequence reads: CASRGRRKSPLHF. DNA for the CDR3: TGTGCCAGCAGGGGGAGAAGAAAGTCACCCCTCCACTTT.

In its sample, this clonotype was seen many times. J is TRBJ1-2 and V is TRBV29-1, with TRBD1 matching over 7 bases. Unmatched junction bases numbered 3, after V lost 5 bases and J lost 0 bases. The CDR3 contains 13 residues. Germline values: CDR1 SQVTM, CDR2 ANQGSEA. The CDR3 DNA reads TGCAGCGTTAAAGGGGGCGCTAACTATGGCTACACCTTC. This codes for CSVKGGANYGYTF. Full variable domain (rest looked up from reference TRBV29-1 and TRBJ1-2): SAVISQKPSRDICQRGTSLTIQCQVDSQVTMMFWYRQQPGQSLTLIATANQGSEATYESGFVIDKFPISRPNLTFSTLTVSNMSPEDSSIYLCSVKGGANYGYTFGSGTRLTVV.